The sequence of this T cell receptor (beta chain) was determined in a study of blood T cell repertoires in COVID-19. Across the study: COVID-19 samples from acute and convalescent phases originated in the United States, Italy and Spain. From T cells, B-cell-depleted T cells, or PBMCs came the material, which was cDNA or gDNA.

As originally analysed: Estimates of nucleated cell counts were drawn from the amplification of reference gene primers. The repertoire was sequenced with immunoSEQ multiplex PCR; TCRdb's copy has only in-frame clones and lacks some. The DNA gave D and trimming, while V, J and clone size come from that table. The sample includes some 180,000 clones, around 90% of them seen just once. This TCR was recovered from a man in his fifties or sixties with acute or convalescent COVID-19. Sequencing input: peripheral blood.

Here the CDR3 DNA reads TGTGCCAGTAGTATCGGTGAGGGAGGAATCACTGAAGCTTTCTTT. Amino acid sequence: CASSIGEGGITEAFF. The chain is built from TRBV19 and TRBJ1-1, with no clear D. Germline lookup yields CDR1 LNHDA and CDR2 SQIVND (reference sequence). The V and J ends lost 3 bases and 4 bases respectively, with 15 bases between them. CDR3 size: 15 residues.